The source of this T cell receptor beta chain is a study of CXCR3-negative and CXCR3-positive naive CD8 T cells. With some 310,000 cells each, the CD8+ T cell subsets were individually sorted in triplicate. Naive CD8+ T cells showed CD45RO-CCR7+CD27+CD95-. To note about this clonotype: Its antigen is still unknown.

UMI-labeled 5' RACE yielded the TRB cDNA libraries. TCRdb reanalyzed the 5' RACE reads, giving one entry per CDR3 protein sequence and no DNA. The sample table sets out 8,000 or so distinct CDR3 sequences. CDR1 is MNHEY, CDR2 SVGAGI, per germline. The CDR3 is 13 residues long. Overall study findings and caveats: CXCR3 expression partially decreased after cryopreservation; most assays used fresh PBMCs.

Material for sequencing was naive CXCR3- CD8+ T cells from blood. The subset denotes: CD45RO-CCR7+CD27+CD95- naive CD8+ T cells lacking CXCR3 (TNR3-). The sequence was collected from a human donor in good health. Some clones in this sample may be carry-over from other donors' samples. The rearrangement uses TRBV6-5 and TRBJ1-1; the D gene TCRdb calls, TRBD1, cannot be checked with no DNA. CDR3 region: CASSYYRDTEAFF.